The rows below give T cell receptor beta chains drawn from one sample of a study of glioma-infiltrating T cells after dendritic cell vaccination. Sequencing was performed with immunoSEQ multiplex PCR; in TCRdb, only in-frame clones are kept and a portion is missing. The table has roughly 100,000 clones, 90% seen once. The specimen was blood, collected after dendritic cell vaccination. These receptors were obtained from a human donor with glioblastoma. Both conserved end residues are part of each CDR3. The D gene is left open where the match is weak. The size field is filled for only some rows; it gives once, few, many or a size class.

clone size	D gene	V gene	J gene	CDR3 protein	CDR3 DNA
NA	NA	TRBV5-6	TRBJ2-5	CASSLALTGRQETQYF	TGTGCCAGCAGCTTGGCCCTAACAGGTAGACAAGAGACCCAGTACTTC
NA	TRBD1	TRBV28	TRBJ2-1	CASSIRDRAYNEQFF	TGTGCCAGCAGTATCCGGGACAGGGCCTACAATGAGCAGTTCTTC
NA	NA	TRBV19	TRBJ1-1	CASSSTRPDRASPSVVAFF	TGTGCCAGTAGTTCAACCCGACCCGACAGAGCCTCTCCCTCCGTGGTAGCTTTCTTT
NA	NA	TRBV9	TRBJ2-1	CASSAEIFDEQFF	TGTGCCAGCAGCGCTGAGATATTCGATGAGCAGTTCTTC
NA	TRBD1	TRBV19	TRBJ1-5	CASSLTGQGGNQPQHF	TGTGCCAGTAGTCTAACAGGACAGGGTGGCAATCAGCCCCAGCATTTT
NA	NA	TRBV27	TRBJ2-1	CASSFVRGNEQFF	TGTGCCAGCAGCTTTGTAAGGGGGAATGAGCAGTTCTTC
NA	NA	TRBV30	TRBJ1-1	CAWSPNREAFF	TGTGCCTGGAGCCCCAACAGAGAAGCTTTCTTT
once	NA	TRBV6-1	TRBJ1-1	CASSESGGYTEAFF	TGTGCCAGCAGTGAATCGGGTGGGTACACTGAAGCTTTCTTT
NA	NA	TRBV28	TRBJ2-1	CASSRGNRQFF	TGTGCCAGCAGCCGGGGAAATCGGCAGTTCTTC
NA	NA	TRBV5-1	TRBJ2-7	CASSPRPSSATTGEQYF	TGCGCCAGCAGCCCACGACCCTCTAGCGCAACTACCGGGGAGCAGTACTTC
NA	NA	TRBV7-9	TRBJ2-7	CASSPRAADYEQYF	TGTGCCAGCAGCCCCAGGGCAGCAGACTACGAGCAGTACTTC
NA	NA	TRBV11-2	TRBJ2-1	CASSFSGSYNEQFF	TGTGCCAGCAGCTTCAGCGGCTCCTACAATGAGCAGTTCTTC
NA	TRBD1	TRBV6-6	TRBJ1-4	CASRVTGPEKLFF	TGTGCCAGCAGGGTGACAGGGCCCGAAAAACTGTTTTTT
NA	TRBD2	TRBV29-1	TRBJ2-7	CSVSQGPSGLVWEQYF	TGCAGCGTTTCCCAAGGGCCCTCGGGACTAGTGTGGGAGCAGTACTTC